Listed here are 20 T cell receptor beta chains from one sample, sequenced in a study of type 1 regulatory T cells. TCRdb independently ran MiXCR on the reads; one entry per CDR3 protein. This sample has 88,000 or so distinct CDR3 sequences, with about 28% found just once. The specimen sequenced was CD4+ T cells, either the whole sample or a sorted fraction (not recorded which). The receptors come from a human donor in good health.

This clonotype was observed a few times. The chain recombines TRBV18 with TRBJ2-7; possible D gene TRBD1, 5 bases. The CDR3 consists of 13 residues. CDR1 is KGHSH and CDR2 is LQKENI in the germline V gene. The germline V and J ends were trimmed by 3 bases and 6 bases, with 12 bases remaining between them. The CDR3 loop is CASSPVQGGEQYF. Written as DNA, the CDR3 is TGTGCCAGCTCACCTGTCCAGGGCGGCGAGCAGTACTTC.

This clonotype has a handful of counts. The DNA for the CDR3 is TGTGCCAGCAGTTTACTCTACGGAGACAGGGGTCGGGAAAAACTGTTTTTT. Translation gives CASSLLYGDRGREKLFF. The gene calls are TRBV27 and TRBJ1-4, with TRBD1 identical over 8 bases. The germline V gene has CDR1 MNHEY and CDR2 SMNVEV (reference sequence). Germline trimming cut 2 bases from V and 8 bases from J; bases unmatched to any gene: 13. The CDR3 is 17 amino acids.

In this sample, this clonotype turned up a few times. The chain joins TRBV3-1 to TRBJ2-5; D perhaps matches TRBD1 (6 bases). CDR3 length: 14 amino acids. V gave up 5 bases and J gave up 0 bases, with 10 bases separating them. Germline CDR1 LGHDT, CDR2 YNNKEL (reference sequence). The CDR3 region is CASSLGTNQETQYF. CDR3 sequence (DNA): TGTGCCAGCAGCTTAGGGACAAACCAAGAGACCCAGTACTTC.

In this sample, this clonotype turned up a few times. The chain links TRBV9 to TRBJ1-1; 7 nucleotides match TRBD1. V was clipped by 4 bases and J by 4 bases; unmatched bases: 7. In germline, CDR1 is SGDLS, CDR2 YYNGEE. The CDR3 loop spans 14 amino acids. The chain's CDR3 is CASSPRGQSTEAFF. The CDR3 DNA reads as TGTGCCAGCAGCCCAAGGGGGCAGAGCACTGAAGCTTTCTTT.

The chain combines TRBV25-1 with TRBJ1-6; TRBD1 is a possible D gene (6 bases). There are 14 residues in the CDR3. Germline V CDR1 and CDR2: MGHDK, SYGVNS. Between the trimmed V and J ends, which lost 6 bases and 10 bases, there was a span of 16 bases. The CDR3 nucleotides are TGTGCCAGCAGCTTCCGGGACATGAGGTCACCCCTCCACTTT. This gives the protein CASSFRDMRSPLHF.

This chain's CDR3 is CASSSRPAGGTDTQYF. The CDR3 nucleotides read TGCGCCAGCAGCTCTCGTCCGGCGGGCGGGACAGATACGCAGTATTTT. V and J are TRBV5-1 and TRBJ2-3; possible D gene TRBD2, 5 bases. Trimming pared 3 bases from V and 3 bases from J, leaving 17 bases between. The CDR3 is 16 amino acids. Germline CDR1 SGHRS, CDR2 YFSETQ.

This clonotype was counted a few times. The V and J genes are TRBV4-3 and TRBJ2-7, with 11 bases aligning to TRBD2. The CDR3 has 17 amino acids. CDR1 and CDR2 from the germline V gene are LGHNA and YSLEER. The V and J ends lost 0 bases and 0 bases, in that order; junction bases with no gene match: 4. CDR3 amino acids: CASSQEVTSGSSYEQYF. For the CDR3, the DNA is TGCGCCAGCAGCCAAGAAGTAACTAGCGGGAGCTCCTACGAGCAGTACTTC.

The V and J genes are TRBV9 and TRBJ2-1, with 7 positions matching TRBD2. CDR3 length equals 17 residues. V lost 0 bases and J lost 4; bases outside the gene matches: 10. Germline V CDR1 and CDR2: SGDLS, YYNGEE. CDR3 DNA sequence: TGTGCCAGCAGCGTAGAACCTGGCGGGGGACCTTACAATGAGCAGTTCTTC. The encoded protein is CASSVEPGGGPYNEQFF.

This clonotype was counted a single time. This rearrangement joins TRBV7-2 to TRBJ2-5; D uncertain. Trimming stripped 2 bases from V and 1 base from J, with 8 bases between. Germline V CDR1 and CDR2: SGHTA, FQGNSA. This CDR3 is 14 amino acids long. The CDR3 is CASSLSSIQETQYF. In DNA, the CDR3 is TGTGCCAGCAGCTTAAGTAGTATCCAAGAGACCCAGTACTTC.

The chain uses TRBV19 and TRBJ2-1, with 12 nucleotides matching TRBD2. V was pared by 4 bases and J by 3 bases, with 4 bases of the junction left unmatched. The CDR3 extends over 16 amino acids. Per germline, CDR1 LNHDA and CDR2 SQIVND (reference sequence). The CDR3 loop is CASSKPGLAGYNEQFF. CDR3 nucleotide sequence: TGTGCCAGTAGTAAACCGGGACTAGCGGGCTACAATGAGCAGTTCTTC.

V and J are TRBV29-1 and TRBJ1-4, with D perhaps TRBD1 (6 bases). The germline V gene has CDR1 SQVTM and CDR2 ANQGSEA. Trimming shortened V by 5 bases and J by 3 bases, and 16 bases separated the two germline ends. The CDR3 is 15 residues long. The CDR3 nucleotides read TGCAGCGTTCCCGCGGGGGCAGCAGCTAATGAAAAACTGTTTTTT. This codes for CSVPAGAAANEKLFF.

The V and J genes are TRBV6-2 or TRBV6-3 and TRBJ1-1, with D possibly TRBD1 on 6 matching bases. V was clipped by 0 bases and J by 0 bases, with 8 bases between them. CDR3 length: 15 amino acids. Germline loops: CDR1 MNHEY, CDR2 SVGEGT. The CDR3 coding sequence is TGTGCCAGCAGTTACTCCGGACAGATGAACACTGAAGCTTTCTTT. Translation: CASSYSGQMNTEAFF.

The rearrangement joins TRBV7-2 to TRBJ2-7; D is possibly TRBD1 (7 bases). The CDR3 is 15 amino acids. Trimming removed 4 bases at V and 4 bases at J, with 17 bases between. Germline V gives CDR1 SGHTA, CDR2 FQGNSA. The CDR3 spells CASSYSPQGGYEQYF. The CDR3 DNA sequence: TGTGCCAGCAGCTACTCACCCCAGGGGGGATACGAGCAGTACTTC.

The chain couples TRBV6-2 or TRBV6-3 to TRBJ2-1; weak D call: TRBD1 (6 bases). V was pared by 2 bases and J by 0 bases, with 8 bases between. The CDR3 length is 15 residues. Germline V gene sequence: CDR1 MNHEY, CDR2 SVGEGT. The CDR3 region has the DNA TGTGCCAGCAGTTACGACAGGCTCTCCTACAATGAGCAGTTCTTC. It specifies CASSYDRLSYNEQFF.

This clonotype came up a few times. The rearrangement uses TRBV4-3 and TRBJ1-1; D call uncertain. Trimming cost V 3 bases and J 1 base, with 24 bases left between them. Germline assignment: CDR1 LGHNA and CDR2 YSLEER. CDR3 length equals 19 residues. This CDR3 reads CASSHKSGGLISGNTEAFF. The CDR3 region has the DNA TGCGCCAGCAGCCACAAGTCTGGAGGCCTAATTTCGGGGAACACTGAAGCTTTCTTT.

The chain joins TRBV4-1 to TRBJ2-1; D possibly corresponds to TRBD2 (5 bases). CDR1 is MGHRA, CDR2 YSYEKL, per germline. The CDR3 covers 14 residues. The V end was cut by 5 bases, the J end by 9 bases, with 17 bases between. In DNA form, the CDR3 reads TGCGCCAGCAGCGGACTTCCGCTAGCCGGTGAGCAGTTCTTC. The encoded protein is CASSGLPLAGEQFF.

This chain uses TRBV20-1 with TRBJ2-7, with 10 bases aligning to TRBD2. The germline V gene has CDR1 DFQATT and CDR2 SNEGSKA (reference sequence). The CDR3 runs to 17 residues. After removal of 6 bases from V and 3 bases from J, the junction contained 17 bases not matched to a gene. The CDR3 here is CSAATIPGLAGDYEQYF. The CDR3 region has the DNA TGCAGTGCCGCAACAATCCCGGGGCTAGCGGGAGACTACGAGCAGTACTTC.

CDR3 DNA: TGTGCCAGCAGCTTAGGATCTTTCCAGGAGCAGTACTTC. Its protein is CASSLGSFQEQYF. V is TRBV7-2 and J is TRBJ2-7; D unresolved. This CDR3 spans 13 amino acids. CDR1 is SGHTA and CDR2 is FQGNSA in the germline V gene. V was shortened by 1 base and J by 7 bases, with 11 bases between the two germline ends.

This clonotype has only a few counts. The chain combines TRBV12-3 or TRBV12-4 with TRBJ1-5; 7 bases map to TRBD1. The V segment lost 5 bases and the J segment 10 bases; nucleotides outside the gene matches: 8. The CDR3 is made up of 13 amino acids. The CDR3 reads CASSRDSHGPQHF. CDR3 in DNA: TGTGCCAGCAGTCGGGACAGCCATGGACCCCAGCATTTT.

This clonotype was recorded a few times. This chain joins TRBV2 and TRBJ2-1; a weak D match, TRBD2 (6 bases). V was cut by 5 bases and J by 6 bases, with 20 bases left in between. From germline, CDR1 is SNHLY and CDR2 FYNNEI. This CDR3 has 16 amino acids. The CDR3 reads CASSIPDRGMINEQFF. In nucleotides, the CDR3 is TGTGCCAGCAGTATCCCAGACCGCGGGATGATCAATGAGCAGTTCTTC.